This is a list of T cell receptor beta chains from one sample in a study of blood T cell repertoires in COVID-19. Method: immunoSEQ multiplex PCR; TCRdb's copy keeps in-frame clones and lacks some. The sample records roughly 250,000 clones, 70% to 85% being singletons. The sequenced material came from peripheral blood. The receptor source for this set is a woman of 80 years or more with acute or convalescent COVID-19. The CDR3 runs from the conserved cysteine through the conserved F or W. The order of the fields is D gene, J gene, clone size, V gene, CDR3 DNA, CDR3 protein. D genes are given only for firm matches. Some rows have no size entry. The others give once, few or many, or a class for an expanded clone.

D: .
J: TRBJ2-7
size: .
V: TRBV2
DNA: TGTGCCGGAGGAGGGGACTCCTACGAGCAGTACTTC
CDR3: CAGGGDSYEQYF

D: .
J: TRBJ1-4
size: .
V: TRBV4-1
DNA: TGCGCCAGCAGCCCCGGGAAGGGCCCGAATGAAAAACTGTTTTTT
CDR3: CASSPGKGPNEKLFF

D: TRBD1
J: TRBJ1-2
size: .
V: TRBV6-6
DNA: TGTGCCAGCAGTTACCTCCCCGGGACAGGGCATGGCTACACCTTC
CDR3: CASSYLPGTGHGYTF

D: TRBD2
J: TRBJ2-4
size: .
V: TRBV19
DNA: TGTGCCAGTAGTTCGCGGGGGTCCCTTCAAAACATTCAGTACTTC
CDR3: CASSSRGSLQNIQYF

D: TRBD1
J: TRBJ2-7
size: .
V: TRBV2
DNA: TGTGCCAGCAGGGGACAGATATACGAGCAGTACTTC
CDR3: CASRGQIYEQYF

D: .
J: TRBJ1-1
size: few
V: TRBV5-1
DNA: TGCGCCAGCAGCTTGGCCGGTGTAGGGGCGGCTGAAGCTTTCTTT
CDR3: CASSLAGVGAAEAFF

D: .
J: TRBJ1-3
size: once
V: TRBV18
DNA: TGTGCCAGCTCCACGACAGCCTCCTCTGGAAACACCATATATTTT
CDR3: CASSTTASSGNTIYF

D: TRBD1
J: TRBJ1-4
size: few
V: TRBV30
DNA: TGTGCCTGGAGTGTAAGGACAGGGGTAGGTGAAAAACTGTTTTTT
CDR3: CAWSVRTGVGEKLFF

D: .
J: TRBJ2-7
size: .
V: TRBV18
DNA: TGTGCCAGCTCACCCCTAGGACAGGCAAAACTAAGCGGGGGCCTCTCCTACGAGCAGTACTTC
CDR3: CASSPLGQAKLSGGLSYEQYF

D: .
J: TRBJ2-6
size: .
V: TRBV28
DNA: TGTGCCAGCAGTTTAGGAGGCAGAGCAGCCTCTGGGGCCAACGTCCTGACTTTC
CDR3: CASSLGGRAASGANVLTF

D: TRBD2
J: TRBJ2-7
size: .
V: TRBV12-3/TRBV12-4
DNA: TGTGCCAGCACCCGGGGAGGGACTGACGAGCAGTACTTC
CDR3: CASTRGGTDEQYF

D: TRBD1
J: TRBJ2-3
size: .
V: TRBV5-1
DNA: TGCGCCAGCAGCTGGGGACAGGGCGCTAGCACAGATACGCAGTATTTT
CDR3: CASSWGQGASTDTQYF

D: .
J: TRBJ1-2
size: .
V: TRBV9
DNA: TGTGCCAGCAGCGTCATTTTTCATGGGGCTCGGTATGGCTACACCTTC
CDR3: CASSVIFHGARYGYTF

D: .
J: TRBJ1-5
size: few
V: TRBV6-6
DNA: TGTGCCAGCAGCCAGGGGAACAATCAGCCCCAGCATTTT
CDR3: CASSQGNNQPQHF

D: .
J: TRBJ1-6
size: .
V: TRBV5-5
DNA: TGTGCCAGCAACCCGGGGGGGAGAAATTCACCCCTCCACTTT
CDR3: CASNPGGRNSPLHF